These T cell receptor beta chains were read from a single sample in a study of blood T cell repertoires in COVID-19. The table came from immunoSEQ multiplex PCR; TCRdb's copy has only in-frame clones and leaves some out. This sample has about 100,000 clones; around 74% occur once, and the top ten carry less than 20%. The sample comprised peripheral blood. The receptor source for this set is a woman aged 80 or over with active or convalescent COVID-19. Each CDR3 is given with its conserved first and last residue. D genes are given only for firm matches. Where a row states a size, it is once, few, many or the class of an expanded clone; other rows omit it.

CASSQDLTKVNQPQHF	TGCGCCAGCAGCCAAGATCTAACGAAAGTCAATCAGCCCCAGCATTTT	TRBV4-1	TRBJ1-5	few	NA
CASSYGPSNPQHF	TGTGCCAGCAGTTACGGGCCGAGTAACCCGCAGCATTTT	TRBV6-2/TRBV6-3	TRBJ1-5	few	NA
CASSKTSGSTDTQYF	TGTGCCAGCAGCAAGACTAGCGGGAGCACAGATACGCAGTATTTT	TRBV28	TRBJ2-3	NA	TRBD2
CASSFGSMYTEAFF	TGTGCCAGCAGTTTTGGCAGTATGTACACTGAAGCTTTCTTT	TRBV28	TRBJ1-1	NA	NA
CASSLGGGLNEQFF	TGTGCCAGCAGCTTGGGTGGAGGTCTCAATGAGCAGTTCTTC	TRBV7-8	TRBJ2-1	NA	NA
CASSGTANTGELFF	TGTGCCAGCTCCGGGACAGCGAACACCGGGGAGCTGTTTTTT	TRBV28	TRBJ2-2	NA	TRBD1
CASSQDRGTGQGQPQHF	TGCGCCAGCAGCCAAGATCGGGGGACAGGGCAAGGACAGCCCCAGCATTTT	TRBV4-1	TRBJ1-5	NA	TRBD1
CASSSDRGNTGELFF	TGTGCCAGCTCGTCCGACAGGGGGAACACCGGGGAGCTGTTTTTT	TRBV18	TRBJ2-2	NA	TRBD1
CSTGTDSTDTQYF	TGCAGCACCGGGACAGATAGCACAGATACGCAGTATTTT	TRBV29-1	TRBJ2-3	NA	TRBD1
CASSLDRADNSETQYF	TGTGCCAGCAGCTTAGACAGGGCTGATAATTCGGAGACCCAGTACTTC	TRBV7-9	TRBJ2-5	NA	NA
CASSLSSGYNEQFF	TGCGCCAGCAGCTTGTCTAGCGGATACAATGAGCAGTTCTTC	TRBV5-1	TRBJ2-1	few	TRBD2
CAWSLSGVNTEAFF	TGTGCCTGGAGTCTTTCGGGGGTTAACACTGAAGCTTTCTTT	TRBV30	TRBJ1-1	NA	NA
CASSQVALGNSPLHF	TGTGCCAGCAGCCAAGTGGCCCTAGGTAATTCACCCCTCCACTTT	TRBV3-1/TRBV3-2	TRBJ1-6	NA	NA
CASSQIGLGGEQYF	TGTGCCAGCAGCCAAATAGGACTCGGGGGCGAGCAGTACTTC	TRBV5-6	TRBJ2-7	few	NA
CASSLLRGGISASYEQYF	TGTGCCAGCAGCTTACTTAGGGGAGGCATTTCCGCATCCTACGAGCAGTACTTC	TRBV7-9	TRBJ2-7	once	NA
CASSQEPAGGDGELFF	TGTGCCAGCAGCCAAGAACCAGCGGGAGGGGACGGGGAGCTGTTTTTT	TRBV4-2	TRBJ2-2	few	TRBD2
CASSYEATGANVLTF	TGTGCCAGCAGTTACGAGGCGACTGGGGCCAACGTCCTGACTTTC	TRBV6-2/TRBV6-3	TRBJ2-6	few	NA
CASTSGGAEFFF	TGTGCCAGCACCTCCGGGGGAGCCGAGTTTTTCTTC	TRBV27	TRBJ2-1	NA	NA
CASSGQVYQETQYF	TGTGCCAGCAGCGGACAGGTATACCAAGAGACCCAGTACTTC	TRBV5-1	TRBJ2-5	few	TRBD1
CASRPDRGVLYEQYF	TGTGCCAGCAGGCCGGACAGGGGCGTACTCTACGAGCAGTACTTC	TRBV2	TRBJ2-7	few	TRBD1
CASSWRTTLYEQYF	TGTGCCAGCAGTTGGAGGACTACCCTCTACGAGCAGTACTTC	TRBV28	TRBJ2-7	NA	NA
CSVGTGGYNEQFF	TGCAGCGTGGGGACAGGGGGGTACAATGAGCAGTTCTTC	TRBV29-1	TRBJ2-1	once	TRBD1
CASSLALTSTSGSAQTQYF	TGTGCCAGCAGCTTGGCCTTGACCTCGACTAGCGGGAGTGCACAGACCCAGTACTTC	TRBV5-4	TRBJ2-5	NA	TRBD2
CATSKEAGTGGETQYF	TGTGCCACCAGCAAAGAGGCAGGGACGGGGGGAGAGACCCAGTACTTC	TRBV15	TRBJ2-5	NA	TRBD2
CASSLQEGTEAFF	TGTGCCAGCAGCTTACAAGAGGGCACTGAAGCTTTCTTT	TRBV11-3	TRBJ1-1	few	NA
CASSLRASGTSQETQYF	TGTGCCAGCAGTTTAAGGGCTAGCGGGACATCACAAGAGACCCAGTACTTC	TRBV25-1	TRBJ2-5	NA	TRBD2
CASSEYGLGAKNIQYF	TGTGCCAGCAGTGAATATGGACTTGGGGCCAAAAACATTCAGTACTTC	TRBV6-1	TRBJ2-4	NA	NA
CASSVATTGTGEAFF	TGTGCCAGCAGCGTAGCTACAACGGGGACAGGGGAAGCTTTCTTT	TRBV9	TRBJ1-1	NA	TRBD1
CASSVQGRAGELFF	TGTGCCAGCAGTGTCCAGGGTAGAGCCGGGGAGCTGTTTTTT	TRBV2	TRBJ2-2	few	NA
CASPHGGTANEQFF	TGTGCCAGCCCTCATGGGGGGACGGCCAATGAGCAGTTCTTC	TRBV5-1	TRBJ2-1	NA	NA
CASSSIPPDRVYGYTF	TGTGCCAGCAGTTCCATTCCACCGGACAGGGTTTATGGCTACACCTTC	TRBV28	TRBJ1-2	NA	TRBD1